This T cell receptor (beta chain) emerged from a study of cytotoxic CD8 clonotypes in ibrutinib-treated CLL. The assay was immunoSEQ multiplex PCR, and TCRdb's table has in-frame clones only and misses some. This sample has approximately 25,000 clones; roughly 74% occur once, and the top ten carry about half. Germline V gene sequence: CDR1 MDHEN, CDR2 SYDVKM. This CDR3 is 12 amino acids long. V was pared by 2 bases and J by 5 bases, with 4 bases between. The specimen was PBMCs, collected after 12 months of ibrutinib treatment. This clonotype originated in a human donor with chronic lymphocytic leukemia. This chain joins TRBV28 and TRBJ1-5, with D unresolved. CDR3 sequence reads: CASSLGHQPQHF. The CDR3 nucleotides read TGTGCCAGCAGTTTAGGCCATCAGCCCCAGCATTTT.